This is a list of T cell receptor beta chains from one sample in a study of molecular identifiers for immune sequencing clone quantification. TCRdb re-called the PCR reads with MiXCR, one entry per CDR3 protein. The sample comprises roughly 320,000 distinct CDR3 sequences, roughly 24% of which are singletons, and around 0.74% rests with the top ten. The specimen sequenced was naive CD8+ T cells from blood, with Jurkat cell RNA spiked in. These receptors all come from a human donor in good health. Some libraries in this study had Jurkat cell RNA spiked in. CDR3s include the opening cysteine and the closing phenylalanine or tryptophan. D genes are given only for firm matches. Clone size appears in some rows only: once, few, many, or a class for an expanded clone.

cdr3_length	j_call	v_call	clone_size	d_call	cdr3_nt	cdr3_aa
15	TRBJ2-7	TRBV5-1	many	TRBD1	TGCGCCAGCAGCCCCTTCAGGGACAGCTCCTACGAGCAGTACTTC	CASSPFRDSSYEQYF
15	TRBJ2-1	TRBV11-2	many	-	TGTGCCAGCAGCTTAGTCGGGGGATCCTACAATGAGCAGTTCTTC	CASSLVGGSYNEQFF
13	TRBJ1-1	TRBV18	-	-	TGTGCCAGCTCACCAGGGGCGCGGGCTGAAGCTTTCTTT	CASSPGARAEAFF
17	TRBJ1-1	TRBV21-1	-	-	TGTGCCAGCAGCAAAGATTTCAATTCAGGGGGCGTCACTGAAGCTTTCTTT	CASSKDFNSGGVTEAFF
16	TRBJ2-7	TRBV29-1	many	TRBD2	TGCAGCGTTAAAGGGACTAGCGGAGCCCGATTCTACGAGCAGTACTTC	CSVKGTSGARFYEQYF
13	TRBJ2-7	TRBV7-7	many	-	TGTGCTAGCAGCCAAACAGGGGAGGGGCAGCAGTACTTC	CASSQTGEGQQYF
14	TRBJ2-5	TRBV7-2	-	-	TGTGCCAGCAGCCTTGACAGGACCCAAGAGACCCAGTACTTC	CASSLDRTQETQYF
17	TRBJ1-1	TRBV19	-	-	TGTGCCAGTAGCCTCACGGGGGGGTTTATGATGAACACTGAAGCTTTCTTT	CASSLTGGFMMNTEAFF
17	TRBJ2-3	TRBV12-3/TRBV12-4	few	TRBD1	TGTGCCAGCAGTTTCCTCCCCGGGACAGGTGGGACAGATACGCAGTATTTT	CASSFLPGTGGTDTQYF
15	TRBJ1-4	TRBV12-5	-	-	TGTGCTAGTGGTTCCTGGGGGCCGACGGATGAAAAACTGTTTTTT	CASGSWGPTDEKLFF
14	TRBJ2-2	TRBV13	few	TRBD1	TGTGCCAGCAGCCTGGACAGGGACACCGGGGAGCTGTTTTTT	CASSLDRDTGELFF